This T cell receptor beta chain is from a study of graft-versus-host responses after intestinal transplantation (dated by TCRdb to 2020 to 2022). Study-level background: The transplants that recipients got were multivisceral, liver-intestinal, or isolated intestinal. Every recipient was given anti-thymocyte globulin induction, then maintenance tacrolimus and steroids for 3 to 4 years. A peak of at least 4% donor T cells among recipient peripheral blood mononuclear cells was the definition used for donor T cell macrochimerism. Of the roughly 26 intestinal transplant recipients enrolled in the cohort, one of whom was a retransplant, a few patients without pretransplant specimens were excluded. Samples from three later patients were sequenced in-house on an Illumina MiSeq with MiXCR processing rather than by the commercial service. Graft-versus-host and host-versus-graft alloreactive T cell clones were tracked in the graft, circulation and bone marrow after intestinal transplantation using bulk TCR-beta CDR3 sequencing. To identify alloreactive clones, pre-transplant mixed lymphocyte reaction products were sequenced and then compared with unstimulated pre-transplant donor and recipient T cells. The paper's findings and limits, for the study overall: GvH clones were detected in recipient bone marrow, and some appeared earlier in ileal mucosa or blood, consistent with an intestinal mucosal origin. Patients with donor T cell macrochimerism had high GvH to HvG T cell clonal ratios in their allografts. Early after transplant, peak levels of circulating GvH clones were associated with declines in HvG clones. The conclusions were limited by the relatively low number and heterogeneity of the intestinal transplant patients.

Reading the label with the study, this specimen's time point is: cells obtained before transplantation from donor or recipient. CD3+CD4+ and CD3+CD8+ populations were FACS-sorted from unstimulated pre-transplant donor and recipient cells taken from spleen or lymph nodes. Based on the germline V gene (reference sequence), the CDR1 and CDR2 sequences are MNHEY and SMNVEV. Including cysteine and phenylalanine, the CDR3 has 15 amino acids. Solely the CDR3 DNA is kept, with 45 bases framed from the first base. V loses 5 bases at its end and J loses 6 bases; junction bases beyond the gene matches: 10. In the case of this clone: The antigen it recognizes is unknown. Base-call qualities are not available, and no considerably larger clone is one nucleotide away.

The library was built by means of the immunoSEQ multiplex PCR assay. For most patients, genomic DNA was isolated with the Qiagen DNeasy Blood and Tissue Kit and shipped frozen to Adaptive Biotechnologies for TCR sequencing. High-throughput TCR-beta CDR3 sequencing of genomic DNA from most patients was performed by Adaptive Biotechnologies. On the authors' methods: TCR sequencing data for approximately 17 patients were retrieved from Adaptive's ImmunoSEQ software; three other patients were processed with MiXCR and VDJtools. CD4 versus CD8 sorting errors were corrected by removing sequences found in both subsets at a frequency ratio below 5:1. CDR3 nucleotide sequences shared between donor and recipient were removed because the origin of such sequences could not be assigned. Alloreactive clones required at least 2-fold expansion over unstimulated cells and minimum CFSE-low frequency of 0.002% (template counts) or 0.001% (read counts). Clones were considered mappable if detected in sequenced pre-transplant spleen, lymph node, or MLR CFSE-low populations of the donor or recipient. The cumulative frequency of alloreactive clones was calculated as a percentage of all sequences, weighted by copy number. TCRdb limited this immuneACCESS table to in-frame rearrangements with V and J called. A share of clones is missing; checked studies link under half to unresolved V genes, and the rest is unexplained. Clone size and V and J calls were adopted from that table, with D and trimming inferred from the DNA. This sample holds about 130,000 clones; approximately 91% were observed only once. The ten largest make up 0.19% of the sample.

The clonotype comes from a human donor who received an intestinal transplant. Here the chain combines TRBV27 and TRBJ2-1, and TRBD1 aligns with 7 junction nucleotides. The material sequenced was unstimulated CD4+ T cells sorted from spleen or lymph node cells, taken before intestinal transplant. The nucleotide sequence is TGTGCCAGCAGTCTACCCAACAGGGGCGGCAATGAGCAGTTCTTC. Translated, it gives CASSLPNRGGNEQFF.